Presented here are 24 T cell receptor beta chains from one specimen sequenced in a study of a mutant IDH1 vaccine in newly diagnosed glioma. The antigens of these receptors remain unknown. Time point given: week 23, last vaccination. Mutant IDH1 20-mer peptide, at 300 ug, made up each vaccine dose, with topical imiquimod. The method was immunoSEQ multiplex PCR; TCRdb's version includes in-frame clones alone and lacks a portion of them. This table holds about 67,000 clones, around 82% found once. Here the sequenced sample was PBMCs, taken from a glioma patient whose treatment included an IDH1 peptide vaccine. Source of these receptors: a man aged 18-30 years with glioma.

The chain joins TRBV29-1 to TRBJ2-7; no reliable D call. The germline CDR1 and CDR2 sequences are SQVTM and ANQGSEA. This CDR3 comprises 13 residues. Trimming left V 4 bases short and J 0 bases short, with 10 bases between. The CDR3 region is CSVAATGSYEQYF. The CDR3 nucleotides read TGCAGCGTTGCGGCGACGGGCTCCTACGAGCAGTACTTC.

The V gene is TRBV27, the J gene TRBJ1-5; tentatively, D is TRBD1 (6 bases). Looked up from germline, CDR1 is MNHEY and CDR2 is SMNVEV (reference sequence). The V and J ends lost 3 bases and 3 bases respectively, with 15 bases between them. The CDR3 runs 16 residues. The CDR3 DNA follows: TGTGCCAGCAGTTTCAGGACAGATTACCCCAATCAGCCCCAGCATTTT. Translating it yields CASSFRTDYPNQPQHF.

The chain recombines TRBV5-8 with TRBJ2-7; the D gene is possibly TRBD2 (6 bases). V dropped 0 bases and J dropped 4 bases, with 11 bases sitting between them. Germline assignment: CDR1 SGHTS and CDR2 YDEGEE. The CDR3 contains 14 residues. CDR3 DNA sequence: TGTGCCAGCAGCTTGGTGGGGGGTTCTTACGAGCAGTACTTC. Amino acid sequence: CASSLVGGSYEQYF.

The gene calls are TRBV29-1 and TRBJ1-1; D is unclear. CDR3 length equals 13 residues. Germline V lookup: CDR1 SQVTM, CDR2 ANQGSEA. V dropped 7 bases and J dropped 4 bases, with 16 bases sitting between them. The CDR3: CSGGVVSGTEAFF. In nucleotides, the CDR3 is TGCAGCGGAGGAGTGGTCTCGGGCACTGAAGCTTTCTTT. Full variable domain (missing parts from reference TRBV29-1 and TRBJ1-1): SAVISQKPSRDICQRGTSLTIQCQVDSQVTMMFWYRQQPGQSLTLIATANQGSEATYESGFVIDKFPISRPNLTFSTLTVSNMSPEDSSIYLCSGGVVSGTEAFFGQGTRLTVV.

V and J are TRBV7-9 and TRBJ2-1; D perhaps matches TRBD1 (5 bases). V lost 3 bases and J 2 bases, leaving 11 bases between the germline ends. The CDR3 contains 15 residues. The V gene's germline CDR1 is SEHNR and CDR2 FQNEAQ (reference sequence). The CDR3 is CASSFDSQAYNEQFF. The CDR3 nucleotides are TGTGCCAGCAGCTTCGATTCACAGGCCTACAATGAGCAGTTCTTC.

This chain links TRBV18 with TRBJ2-5; unclear D gene. The CDR3 loop spans 14 amino acids. With 3 bases removed from V and 1 base from J, the gap between germline ends came to 9 bases. The germline V gene encodes CDR1 KGHSH and CDR2 LQKENI. This CDR3 is CASSPRAPQETQYF. The CDR3 nucleotides read TGTGCCAGCTCACCCCGGGCCCCCCAAGAGACCCAGTACTTC.

CDR3 protein: CASSFMAGPDTQYF. CDR3 nucleotide sequence: TGTGCCAGCAGTTTCATGGCGGGCCCAGATACGCAGTATTTT. The rearrangement uses TRBV28 and TRBJ2-3; tentative D call: TRBD2 (5 bases). Germline loops: CDR1 MDHEN, CDR2 SYDVKM. This CDR3 comprises 14 residues. V was pared by 3 bases and J by 4 bases, with 11 bases between.

The chain combines TRBV4-3 with TRBJ2-1; 11 bases map to TRBD2. Germline trimming cut 4 bases from V and 8 bases from J; bases unmatched to any gene: 10. From germline, CDR1 is LGHNA and CDR2 YSLEER. CDR3 size: 16 residues. The CDR3 DNA reads as TGCGCCAGCAGCCGGCGAAGTAGCGGGGGGGCCGATGAGCAGTTCTTC. It encodes CASSRRSSGGADEQFF.

The chain carries TRBV15 and TRBJ1-1; 8 bases fit TRBD1. CDR1 is LNHNV and CDR2 is YYDKDF in the germline V gene (reference sequence). V trimming: 0 bases; J trimming: 4 bases; junction bases outside the gene matches: 7. The CDR3 runs to 16 residues. As DNA, the CDR3 is TGTGCCACCAGCAGAGATAAGGGAACAGGGGGCACTGAAGCTTTCTTT. It yields the protein CATSRDKGTGGTEAFF.

This clone was recorded once. V is TRBV4-1 and J is TRBJ2-7, with TRBD1 matching over 9 bases. Germline-derived CDR1 and CDR2 are MGHRA and YSYEKL. V trimming: 4 bases; J trimming: 5 bases; junction bases outside the gene matches: 12. The CDR3 runs to 16 residues. The CDR3 is CASSRVQGTGSHEQYF. Written as DNA, the CDR3 is TGCGCCAGCAGCCGAGTACAGGGGACAGGGAGCCACGAGCAGTACTTC.

This clone showed up just a few times. The gene calls are TRBV25-1 and TRBJ1-1; D is uncertain. V lost 3 bases, J lost 0 bases, and 17 bases lay in between. The length of the CDR3 is 17 residues. The V gene's germline CDR1 is MGHDK and CDR2 SYGVNS. This CDR3 reads CASSEGRRGFMNTEAFF. Here the CDR3 DNA reads TGTGCCAGCAGTGAGGGCCGGCGGGGATTCATGAACACTGAAGCTTTCTTT.

This sequence joins TRBV4-3 and TRBJ2-7; possibly TRBD1 for D (6 bases). Trimming left V 0 bases short and J 4 bases short, with 13 bases between. CDR1 is LGHNA, CDR2 YSLEER, per germline. The CDR3 consists of 15 residues. In nucleotides, the CDR3 is TGCGCCAGCAGCCAAGAACCAGGGGAAATATACGAGCAGTACTTC. This translates into CASSQEPGEIYEQYF.

This clone has a single count. The chain has TRBV11-3 and TRBJ2-2, with D hard to call. CDR1 and CDR2 (germline): SGHNT, YENEEA. Between the trimmed V and J ends, which lost 2 bases and 7 bases, there was a span of 5 bases. The CDR3 is 12 residues long. The CDR3 region is CASSLPYGELFF. The CDR3 nucleotides read TGTGCCAGCAGCTTACCCTACGGGGAGCTGTTTTTT.

Here the CDR3 DNA reads TGTGCCAGCAGCCAAGGACAGGGGGCGGACGAGCAGTACTTC. Its translation is CASSQGQGADEQYF. The chain combines TRBV4-2 with TRBJ2-7; 10 positions agree with TRBD1. V shed 1 base, J shed 5 bases, and the junction held 2 bases outside the gene matches. This CDR3 spans 14 amino acids. CDR1 is LGHNA, CDR2 YNFKEQ, per germline.

V usage is TRBV5-5 and J usage is TRBJ2-5, with TRBD2 matching 13 bases. This CDR3 has 15 amino acids. V was pared by 4 bases and J by 4 bases, with 4 bases of the junction left unmatched. CDR1 is SGHKS, CDR2 YYEKEE, per germline (reference sequence). Here the CDR3 reads CASSLGLAGVETQYF. DNA of the CDR3: TGTGCCAGCAGCCTCGGACTAGCGGGGGTAGAGACCCAGTACTTC.

V is TRBV6-5 and J is TRBJ2-3; D assignment may be TRBD1 or TRBD2 (5 bases each). Germline CDR1 MNHEY, CDR2 SVGAGI. V was trimmed by 7 bases and J by 1 base, leaving 15 bases between them. This CDR3 is built from 15 residues. The CDR3 region is CASTLMGTRTDTQYF. The CDR3 nucleotides read TGTGCCAGCACCCTTATGGGGACCCGCACAGATACGCAGTATTTT.

This chain joins TRBV30 and TRBJ2-1; the D gene is possibly TRBD1 (6 bases). CDR3 length: 12 amino acids. Germline loops: CDR1 GTSNPN, CDR2 SVGIG (reference sequence). V was trimmed by 3 bases and J by 7 bases, leaving 10 bases between them. The CDR3 nucleotides read TGTGCCTGGAGCCCCAGGGGTAATGAGCAGTTCTTC. Its translation: CAWSPRGNEQFF.

This clone was detected a few times. The genes are TRBV5-1 and TRBJ1-2; D may be TRBD1 (6 bases). Germline loops: CDR1 SGHRS, CDR2 YFSETQ. The CDR3 runs 15 residues. Trimming removed 3 bases at V and 4 bases at J, with 16 bases between. The CDR3 coding sequence is TGCGCCAGCAGCTCTTCCGTAGGGGGTATCTATGGCTACACCTTC. Residues: CASSSSVGGIYGYTF.

This rearrangement joins TRBV5-4 to TRBJ1-2; TRBD1 matches 12 bases. The CDR3 length is 14 residues. The V and J ends lost 4 bases and 6 bases, in that order; junction bases with no gene match: 4. Germline V CDR1 and CDR2: SGHNT, YYREEE (reference sequence). Here the CDR3 DNA reads TGTGCCAGCAGCCGGGGACAGGGGGCCGATGGCTACACCTTC. As protein: CASSRGQGADGYTF.

The chain employs TRBV30 and TRBJ2-1; D not resolved. This CDR3 is built from 16 residues. V gave up 1 base and J gave up 4 bases, with 17 bases separating them. CDR1 is GTSNPN, CDR2 SVGIG, per germline (reference sequence). As DNA, the CDR3 is TGTGCCTGGAGTGCCCCCGGCACCACGCAATACAATGAGCAGTTCTTC. Translating it yields CAWSAPGTTQYNEQFF.

The chain couples TRBV27 to TRBJ2-7; D might be TRBD1 or TRBD2, each matching 5 bases. CDR1 and CDR2 from the germline V gene are MNHEY and SMNVEV (reference sequence). V was shortened by 5 bases and J by 3 bases, with 26 bases between the two germline ends. The CDR3 spans 18 residues. The CDR3 bases are TGTGCCAGCAGTCCTTTCTTGCTTGGTCGAGGGGTGGTCTACGAGCAGTACTTC. Its translation is CASSPFLLGRGVVYEQYF.

The genes are TRBV19 and TRBJ1-5; D gene uncertain. V lost 5 bases and J 3 bases, leaving 11 bases between the germline ends. CDR3 length equals 14 residues. Germline CDR1 is LNHDA and CDR2 is SQIVND (reference sequence). Here the CDR3 reads CASSGQILNQPQHF. CDR3 coding DNA: TGTGCCAGTAGTGGGCAGATCCTCAATCAGCCCCAGCATTTT.

The rearrangement links TRBV30 to TRBJ2-7; 10 nucleotides line up with TRBD1. The trim removed 1 base at V and 3 bases at J, leaving 3 bases unmatched. The CDR3 is made up of 14 amino acids. Germline loops: CDR1 GTSNPN, CDR2 SVGIG (reference sequence). The CDR3 DNA reads as TGTGCCTGGAGTGAGGGACAGGGGCTCTACGAGCAGTACTTC. Its protein product is CAWSEGQGLYEQYF.

V and J are TRBV2 and TRBJ1-4; D may be TRBD1 (5 bases). There are 14 residues in the CDR3. Trimming removed 8 bases at V and 7 bases at J, with 17 bases between. Germline values: CDR1 SNHLY, CDR2 FYNNEI. Here the CDR3 reads CASRRRGGGEKLFF. The DNA for the CDR3 is TGTGCCAGCCGAAGGAGGGGCGGGGGTGAAAAACTGTTTTTT.